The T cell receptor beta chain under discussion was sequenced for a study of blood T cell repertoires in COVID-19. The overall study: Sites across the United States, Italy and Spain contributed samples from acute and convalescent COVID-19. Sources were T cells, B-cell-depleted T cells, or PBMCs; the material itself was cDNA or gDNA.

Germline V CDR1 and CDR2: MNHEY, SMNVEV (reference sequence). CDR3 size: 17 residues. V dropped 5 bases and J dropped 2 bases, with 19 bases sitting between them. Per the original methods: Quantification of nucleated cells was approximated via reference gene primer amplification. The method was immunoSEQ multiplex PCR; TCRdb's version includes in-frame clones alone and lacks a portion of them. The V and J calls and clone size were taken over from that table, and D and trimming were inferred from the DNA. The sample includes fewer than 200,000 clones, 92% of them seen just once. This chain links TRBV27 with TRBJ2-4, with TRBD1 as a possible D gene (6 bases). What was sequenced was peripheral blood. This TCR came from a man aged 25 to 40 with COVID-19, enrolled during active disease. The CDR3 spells CASSPNAGEPTKNIQYF. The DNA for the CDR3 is TGTGCCAGCAGTCCGAACGCAGGGGAACCGACCAAAAACATTCAGTACTTC.